Presented here are 21 T cell receptor beta chains from one specimen sequenced in a study of blood T cells in healthy people across ages. The use of a sample-barcoded 5' primer and a J-beta primer mix characterized a second PCR of 7 to 11 cycles. Each CDR3 protein is one row after TCRdb ran MiXCR on the 5' RACE reads. The sample yields roughly 1.6 million distinct CDR3 sequences, around 36% seen once. The sequenced sample was blood. Source of these receptors: a woman in her twenties or thirties in good health.

The chain carries TRBV20-1 and TRBJ1-1; no reliable D call. CDR3 length equals 14 residues. The germline CDR1 and CDR2 sequences are DFQATT and SNEGSKA (reference sequence). Trimming cost V 1 base and J 3 bases, with 12 bases left between them. The CDR3 DNA follows: TGCAGTGCTAGAGTTTGGACCCCGGACACTGAAGCTTTCTTT. Translated: CSARVWTPDTEAFF.

CDR3 DNA sequence: TGTGCCAGCAGCCCTCGGGACAGGAGGACCTACGAGCAGTACTTC. It specifies CASSPRDRRTYEQYF. The chain has TRBV3-1 and TRBJ2-7; 8 bases align to TRBD1. The CDR3 totals 15 residues. Unmatched junction bases numbered 7, after V lost 4 bases and J lost 2 bases. CDR1 is LGHDT, CDR2 YNNKEL, per germline (reference sequence).

The V and J genes are TRBV12-3 or TRBV12-4 and TRBJ2-3; 13 nucleotides match TRBD2. V lost 6 bases and J lost 4; bases outside the gene matches: 4. The length of the CDR3 is 15 residues. Written as DNA, the CDR3 is TGTGCCAGCAGCCGGACTAGCGGGGGACCAGATACGCAGTATTTT. Translated, it gives CASSRTSGGPDTQYF.

The chain links TRBV20-1 to TRBJ2-7, with TRBD2 matching over 11 bases. Germline trimming cut 0 bases from V and 7 bases from J; bases unmatched to any gene: 8. The CDR3 is made up of 15 amino acids. From germline, CDR1 is DFQATT and CDR2 SNEGSKA (reference sequence). CDR3 loop: CSARDLLAGAWEQYF. The CDR3 DNA is TGCAGTGCTAGAGACTTACTAGCGGGGGCTTGGGAGCAGTACTTC.

The gene calls are TRBV5-4 and TRBJ2-5, with 10 bases identical to TRBD1. There are 16 residues in the CDR3. The V segment lost 4 bases and the J segment 2 bases; nucleotides outside the gene matches: 8. Per germline, CDR1 SGHNT and CDR2 YYREEE (reference sequence). CDR3 coding DNA: TGTGCCAGCAGCAACCGGGACAGGGGTGATCAAGAGACCCAGTACTTC. Amino acids: CASSNRDRGDQETQYF.

Only a few counts were recorded for this clonotype. The chain combines TRBV20-1 with TRBJ2-1; TRBD1 aligns across 7 bases. CDR1 is DFQATT and CDR2 is SNEGSKA in the germline V gene (reference sequence). There are 14 residues in the CDR3. The V and J ends lost 2 bases and 7 bases, in that order; junction bases with no gene match: 8. CDR3 in amino acids: CSARRSGQWNEQFF. In DNA form, the CDR3 reads TGCAGTGCTAGACGCTCGGGACAGTGGAATGAGCAGTTCTTC.

This clonotype was counted between two and nine times. This chain joins TRBV12-3 or TRBV12-4 and TRBJ2-1, with a possible D match to TRBD2 (6 bases). This CDR3 spans 13 amino acids. Trimming cost V 3 bases and J 9 bases, with 12 bases left between them. The CDR3 DNA is TGTGCCAGCAGTTTTACTAGCATCGGTGAGCAGTTCTTC. As protein: CASSFTSIGEQFF.

J is TRBJ2-1 and V is TRBV10-2, with 11 bases that match TRBD2. V shed 4 bases, J shed 8 bases, and the junction held 7 bases outside the gene matches. The germline CDR1 and CDR2 sequences are WSHSY and SAAADI. The CDR3 spans 15 residues. The DNA of the CDR3 is TGCGCCAGCAGTGGTAGCGGGGGGGCTATCCATGAGCAGTTCTTC. Translated: CASSGSGGAIHEQFF.

V and J are TRBV9 and TRBJ1-1, with unresolved D. Per germline, CDR1 SGDLS and CDR2 YYNGEE. V was shortened by 4 bases and J by 1 base, with 14 bases between the two germline ends. This CDR3 is 15 amino acids long. CDR3 residues: CASSLVVRRNTEAFF. DNA of the CDR3: TGTGCCAGCAGCTTAGTTGTCCGGCGGAACACTGAAGCTTTCTTT.

This chain uses TRBV6-1 with TRBJ1-2; 10 nucleotides agree with TRBD1. The CDR3 extends over 15 amino acids. V gave up 5 bases and J gave up 4 bases; unmatched junction bases: 7. In germline, CDR1 is MNHNS, CDR2 SASEGT. In DNA form, the CDR3 reads TGTGCCAGCAGTCCCGGGACAGGGGCCGGCTATGGCTACACCTTC. Encoded protein: CASSPGTGAGYGYTF.

This clonotype was counted between two and nine times. J is TRBJ2-1 and V is TRBV11-2; D possibly uses TRBD1 or TRBD2 (6 bases each). This CDR3 is built from 17 residues. CDR1 and CDR2 (germline): SGHAT, FQNNGV. Trimming cost V 2 bases and J 6 bases, with 20 bases left between them. In DNA form, the CDR3 reads TGTGCCAGCAGCTTAAGTCGGGGGCTCTCTGGGTTCAATGAGCAGTTCTTC. Protein: CASSLSRGLSGFNEQFF. Combining the CDR3 with reference TRBV11-2 and TRBJ2-1 gives the whole variable domain EAGVAQSPRYKIIEKRQSVAFWCNPISGHATLYWYQQILGQGPKLLIQFQNNGVVDDSQLPKDRFSAERLKGVDSTLKIQPAKLEDSAVYLCASSLSRGLSGFNEQFFGPGTRLTVL.

This clonotype has only a few counts. At one end the junction does not follow the germline gene, possibly because of a read error. The V call is TRBV10-3, the J call TRBJ1-1; D unclear. Germline lookup yields CDR1 ENHRY and CDR2 SYGVKD. CDR3 size: 12 residues. The CDR3 sequence is CVISDTNTEAFF. CDR3 nucleotides: TGTGTCATCAGTGATACCAACACTGAAGCTTTCTTT.

This chain joins TRBV27 and TRBJ2-7; D might be TRBD1 or TRBD2, each matching 5 bases. The V gene's germline CDR1 is MNHEY and CDR2 SMNVEV (reference sequence). The CDR3 is 15 amino acids. The V gene lost 10 bases and the J gene lost 3 bases, with 22 bases spanning the gap. The CDR3 reads CATTTRGTGFYEQYF. Here the CDR3 DNA reads TGTGCCACGACGACGCGAGGGACGGGTTTCTACGAGCAGTACTTC.

This chain uses TRBV7-3 with TRBJ1-2, with no clear D. The CDR3 is 8 residues long. Germline loops: CDR1 SGHTA, CDR2 FQGTGA. Trimming took off 4 bases at V and 12 bases at J, with 3 bases between the two ends. The DNA of the CDR3 is TGTGCCAGCAGCTCGAACACCTTC. As protein: CASSSNTF.

This clonotype was detected a few times. The gene calls are TRBV2 and TRBJ2-4; the D is unclear. CDR3 length: 15 amino acids. V shed 7 bases and J shed 0 bases, with 13 bases lying between them. Germline V gene sequence: CDR1 SNHLY, CDR2 FYNNEI. In nucleotides, the CDR3 is TGTGCCAGCAAAGGCAGGACCTTAGCCAAAAACATTCAGTACTTC. This translates into CASKGRTLAKNIQYF. The full variable domain, rest sourced from reference TRBV2 and TRBJ2-4, is EPEVTQTPSHQVTQMGQEVILRCVPISNHLYFYWYRQILGQKVEFLVSFYNNEISEKSEIFDDQFSVERPDGSNFTLKIRSTKLEDSAMYFCASKGRTLAKNIQYFGAGTRLSVL.

This sequence joins TRBV15 and TRBJ1-1; no clear D. CDR1 and CDR2 from the germline V gene are LNHNV and YYDKDF (reference sequence). Between the trimmed V and J ends, which lost 0 bases and 4 bases, there was a span of 9 bases. CDR3 size: 14 residues. Written as DNA, the CDR3 is TGTGCCACCAGCAGAGATGGAGGGAGCACTGAAGCTTTCTTT. This sequence encodes CATSRDGGSTEAFF.

V and J are TRBV3-1 and TRBJ1-2; possible D gene TRBD1, 5 bases. The CDR3 sequence is 15 residues long. The germline V and J ends were trimmed by 0 bases and 5 bases, with 13 bases remaining between them. CDR1 and CDR2 (germline): LGHDT, YNNKEL (reference sequence). The CDR3 sequence is CASSQEGGMGYGYTF. The CDR3 DNA reads as TGTGCCAGCAGCCAAGAGGGGGGGATGGGGTATGGCTACACCTTC.

The V and J genes are TRBV12-3 or TRBV12-4 and TRBJ2-1, with unresolved D. TRBJ2-7 matches the DNA end more closely, so the J call is doubtful. The CDR3 is 14 amino acids. This CDR3 is CASSFAAGRDEQYF. CDR3 DNA: TGTGCCAGCAGTTTCGCGGCCGGGCGAGATGAGCAGTACTTC.

The chain is built from TRBV20-1 and TRBJ2-7; D might be TRBD2 (5 bases). The germline V gene encodes CDR1 DFQATT and CDR2 SNEGSKA (reference sequence). Trimming removed 0 bases at V and 4 bases at J, with 19 bases between. The CDR3 runs 16 residues. The CDR3: CSARDRPPFSEYEQYF. DNA for the CDR3: TGCAGTGCTAGAGATCGCCCCCCATTTAGCGAGTACGAGCAGTACTTC.

Only a few counts were recorded for this clonotype. This sequence joins TRBV7-2 and TRBJ2-1; perhaps D is TRBD1 or TRBD2 (6 bases each). CDR3 length: 15 residues. Germline assignment: CDR1 SGHTA and CDR2 FQGNSA. V lost 5 bases and J lost 7, with 18 bases in between. In nucleotides, the CDR3 is TGTGCCAGCAGCCCAGGAGGGTCGGGGGCGAATGAGCAGTTCTTC. This encodes CASSPGGSGANEQFF.

This chain uses TRBV4-1 with TRBJ1-6; D call uncertain. CDR1 and CDR2 from the germline V gene are MGHRA and YSYEKL. The V end was cut by 0 bases, the J end by 0 bases, with 9 bases between. The CDR3 totals 17 residues. The CDR3 is CASSQDSQSSYNSPLHF. The CDR3 coding sequence is TGCGCCAGCAGCCAAGATTCACAGAGCTCCTATAATTCACCCCTCCACTTT.